This T cell receptor (beta chain) is drawn from a study of shared clonotypes between healthy human individuals. Spread over ten immunoSEQ deep assay plates, unsorted PBMC DNA underwent sequencing. The assay was immunoSEQ multiplex PCR, and TCRdb's table has in-frame clones only and misses some. The data show about 520,000 clones, approximately 80% seen once. This clone turned up a few times. The CDR3 runs 13 residues. The trim removed 3 bases at V and 8 bases at J, leaving 5 bases unmatched. In germline, CDR1 is KGHSH, CDR2 LQKENI. This TCR was recovered from a woman aged 40 to 50 in good health. Some clones in this sample may be carry-over from other donors' samples. What was sequenced was PBMCs. The chain employs TRBV18 and TRBJ1-1, with 8 positions matching TRBD1. Here the CDR3 DNA reads TGTGCCAGCTCACCCGGACAGGGAGAGGAAGCTTTCTTT. This codes for CASSPGQGEEAFF.